This T cell receptor beta chain appears in the sequencing data of a study of blood T cell repertoires in COVID-19. Study background: Collection of acute and convalescent COVID-19 samples took place in the United States, Italy and Spain. PBMCs, B-cell-depleted T cells, or T cells were the source of the cDNA or gDNA that made up the material.

Original methodology: Reference gene primers were amplified, and this amplification served to estimate nucleated cell counts. Profiling relied on immunoSEQ multiplex PCR, and the TCRdb table lists in-frame clones only, not all of them. The DNA was the basis for D and trimming; V, J and clone size are from that table. This repertoire shows fewer than 200,000 clones, 70% to 90% found once; its top ten account for 1% to 1.5%. With V trimmed by 4 bases and J by 5 bases, 12 bases remained unmatched. Germline V lookup: CDR1 SEHNR, CDR2 FQNEAQ (reference sequence). The length of the CDR3 is 16 residues. The source material was peripheral blood. The chain combines TRBV7-9 with TRBJ1-2; TRBD1 matches 8 bases. The TCR was taken from a man aged 55-75 years who had recovered from COVID-19. The CDR3 DNA reads TGTGCCAGCAGCTCGGACAGGGTGGAGTTTGAGTATGGCTACACCTTC. It is translated as CASSSDRVEFEYGYTF.